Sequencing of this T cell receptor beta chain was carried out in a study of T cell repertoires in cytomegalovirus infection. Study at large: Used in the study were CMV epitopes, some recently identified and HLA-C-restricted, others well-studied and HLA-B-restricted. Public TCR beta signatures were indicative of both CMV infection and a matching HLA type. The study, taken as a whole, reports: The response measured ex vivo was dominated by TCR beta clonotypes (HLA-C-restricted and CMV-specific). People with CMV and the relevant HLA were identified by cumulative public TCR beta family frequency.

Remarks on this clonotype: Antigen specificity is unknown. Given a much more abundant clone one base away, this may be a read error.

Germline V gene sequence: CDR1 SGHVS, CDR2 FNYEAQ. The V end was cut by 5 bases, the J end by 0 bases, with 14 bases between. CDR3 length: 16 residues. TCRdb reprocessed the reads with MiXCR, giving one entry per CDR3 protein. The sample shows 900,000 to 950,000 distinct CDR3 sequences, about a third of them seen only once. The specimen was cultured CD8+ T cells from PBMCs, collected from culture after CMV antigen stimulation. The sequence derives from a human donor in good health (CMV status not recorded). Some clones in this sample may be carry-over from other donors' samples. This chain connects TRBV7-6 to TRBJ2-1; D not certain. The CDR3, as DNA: TGTGCCAGCAGCCCAGTACAGCGCAGCTCCTACAATGAGCAGTTCTTC. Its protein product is CASSPVQRSSYNEQFF.